This T cell receptor (beta chain) was retrieved from a study of T-cell memory formation after mild COVID-19. Points from the study as a whole: Some clones that responded were present in memory (sampled pre-infection), which suggests cross-reactive memory joined. Second-wave clones with a day 37 peak had unconfirmed SARS-CoV-2 specificity.

The TCR alpha and TCR beta cDNA libraries, bearing sample barcodes and UMIs, were generated by 5'RACE using constant-segment primers. One entry per CDR3 protein results from TCRdb running MiXCR on the 5' RACE reads. The sample includes 450,000 to 700,000 distinct CDR3 sequences, roughly 17% of them seen just once. The CDR3 consists of 14 residues. CDR1 is LNHNV and CDR2 is YYDKDF in the germline V gene (reference sequence). J lost 6 bases, V lost 3 bases, and 3 bases had no gene match. This clonotype has just one count. Its target is unknown. The clonotype was recovered from an adult woman who had mild COVID-19 (a few samples of this study predate the infection). Cell type and time point are not known. Sequenced input: PBMCs or a T cell subset sorted from them (not recorded which). The chain combines TRBV15 with TRBJ2-1, with 9 bases lining up with TRBD1. The CDR3 reads CATSRGQGFNEQFF. CDR3 in DNA: TGTGCCACCAGCAGGGGACAGGGCTTCAATGAGCAGTTCTTC.